This T cell receptor beta chain was identified in a study of T cell responses to AZD1222 COVID-19 vaccine. Whole-study findings and limits: Across the whole spike, CD4 TCRs peaked at regions 160-218 and 743-854. White British donors predominated, females outnumbered males, and clonal diversity was possibly underestimated. Just a handful of people given AZD1222 tested seropositive at baseline.

The data were produced by immunoSEQ multiplex PCR, yet TCRdb's version contains in-frame clones alone and is incomplete. This sample has about 180,000 clones, with 94% found just once. With respect to this clone: The antigen remains undetermined.

The CDR3 sequence is 15 residues long. The trim removed 3 bases at V and 6 bases at J, leaving 9 bases unmatched. Germline V gene sequence: CDR1 SGHAT, CDR2 FQNNGV. The sequencing here drew on peripheral blood, taken 28 days after the second AZD1222 dose. The clonotype comes from an adult who received the AZD1222 COVID-19 vaccine. The rearrangement uses TRBV11-2 and TRBJ1-2, with 8 bases lining up with TRBD1. CDR3 coding DNA: TGTGCCAGCAGCTTCAGGACAGGGAAAGTAGATGGCTACACCTTC. Encoded protein: CASSFRTGKVDGYTF.